Below, one T cell receptor (beta chain) is given with its context. The source of the sample is a study of blood T cell repertoires in COVID-19. Study-level background: Samples representing acute and convalescent COVID-19 were sourced from the United States, Italy and Spain. Sample material is recorded as cDNA or gDNA derived from T cells, B-cell-depleted T cells, or PBMCs.

Authors' processing steps: Using reference gene primer amplification, nucleated cell counts were estimated. Generated by immunoSEQ multiplex PCR, the TCRdb table keeps only in-frame clones and is missing some. V, J and clone size derive from that table, while D and trimming were established from the DNA sequence. The sample holds 90,000 to 150,000 clones, over 60% seen once. J gave up 5 bases and V 7 bases, and 11 bases lay outside the gene matches. The length of the CDR3 is 16 residues. The germline V gene has CDR1 WNHNN and CDR2 SYGVQD (reference sequence). This rearrangement joins TRBV10-1 to TRBJ2-3; 11 bases match TRBD1. The sequence came from a woman aged 80 or older with acute or convalescent COVID-19. The material sequenced was peripheral blood. DNA for the CDR3: TGCGCCAGCATCCTCCCGAGGGACAGGGGGGGAGATACGCAGTATTTT. Amino acid sequence: CASILPRDRGGDTQYF.